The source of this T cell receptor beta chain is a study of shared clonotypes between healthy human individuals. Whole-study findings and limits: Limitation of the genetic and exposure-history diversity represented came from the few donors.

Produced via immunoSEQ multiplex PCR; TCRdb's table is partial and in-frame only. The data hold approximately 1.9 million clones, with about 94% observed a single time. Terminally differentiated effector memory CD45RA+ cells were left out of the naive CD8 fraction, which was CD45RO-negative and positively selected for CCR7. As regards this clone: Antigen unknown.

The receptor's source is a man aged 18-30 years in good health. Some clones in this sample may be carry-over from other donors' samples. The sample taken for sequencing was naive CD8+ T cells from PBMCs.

In DNA, the CDR3 is TGTGCCAGCAGACCCCGGTTTGGCTACACCTTC. Translated, it gives CASRPRFGYTF. The chain combines TRBV7-9 with TRBJ1-2; no clear D gene. CDR1 and CDR2 (germline): SEHNR, FQNEAQ (reference sequence). V was clipped by 6 bases and J by 7 bases, with 9 bases between them. The CDR3 loop spans 11 amino acids.